Each of the 11 T cell receptor beta chains below was sequenced from the same sample in a study of regulatory T cells in long-lasting Graves disease (dated by TCRdb to 2020 to 2023). The receptor library was made with multiplex PCR. The instrument was an Illumina HiSeq 4000. iRepertoire HTBI primers and Arm-PCR amplification of CDR3 regions were used to construct TCR beta libraries. The public reads were reanalyzed by TCRdb: fastp trimming at Q25, MiXCR alignment, in-frame beta chains only. CDR3 protein sequences are deduplicated, and each keeps its most common genes and DNA. This sample holds hundreds of thousands of distinct CDR3 sequences; roughly 20% were observed only once. The top ten clones comprise over 7.5% of the sample. Per the publication, the time point label means: persistent/refractory GD, antithyroid drugs over 5 years with positive TRAb. For both TCR sequencing and RNA sequencing, RNA was extracted from PBMCs in TRIzol.

The sample was peripheral blood mononuclear cells (PBMCs), taken when the disease was refractory, from a patient treated with antithyroid drugs. These receptors all come from a female donor with Graves disease.

This clonotype was seen ten or more times. The gene calls are TRBV7-9 and TRBJ1-2; no firm D call. The CDR3 is 14 residues long. In germline, CDR1 is SEHNR, CDR2 FQNEAQ (reference sequence). The germline V and J ends were trimmed by 0 bases and 4 bases, with 9 bases remaining between them. As DNA, the CDR3 is TGTGCCAGCAGCTTAGCGAGCAGCGGCTATGGCTACACCTTC. This gives the protein CASSLASSGYGYTF.

Concerning this clonotype: A much larger clone is a single base away; this may be a read error. The chain employs TRBV6-9 and TRBJ1-1; D is perhaps TRBD1 (6 bases). Germline lookup yields CDR1 MNHGY and CDR2 SVAAGI. The CDR3 consists of 16 residues. The CDR3 sequence: CASGYRFGQPNTEAFF. CDR3 DNA sequence: TGTGCCAGCGGTTATCGATTTGGACAGCCGAACACTGAAGCTTTCTTT.

Of note for this clonotype: This may be a read error: a much more frequent sequence differs by one nucleotide. The V gene is TRBV20-1, the J gene TRBJ2-5; possibly TRBD2 for D (6 bases). The CDR3 is made up of 13 amino acids. Germline CDR1 reads DFQATT; CDR2 reads SNEGSKA (reference sequence). Written as DNA, the CDR3 is TGCAGTGCTGGAGCGGGTGTCCAAGAGACCCAGCACTTC. Encoded protein: CSAGAGVQETQHF.

This clonotype has just a few counts. The chain uses TRBV4-2 and TRBJ2-7; D perhaps matches TRBD1 (5 bases). This CDR3 spans 14 amino acids. Germline V lookup: CDR1 LGHNA, CDR2 YNFKEQ. Trimming shortened V by 2 bases and J by 4 bases, and 12 bases separated the two germline ends. This CDR3 is CASSQQQGFYEQYF. The CDR3 bases are TGTGCCAGCAGCCAACAGCAGGGTTTTTACGAGCAGTACTTC.

Many counts were recorded for this clonotype. This chain connects TRBV5-1 to TRBJ1-4, with D perhaps matching TRBD1 (6 bases). Trimming removed 1 base from V and 7 bases from J, with 17 bases in between. CDR1 SGHRS and CDR2 YFSETQ come from the germline V gene. This CDR3 is built from 16 residues. CDR3 residues: CASSLTPGAVGEKLFF. The DNA of the CDR3 is TGCGCCAGCAGCTTGACACCGGGGGCAGTAGGTGAAAAACTGTTTTTT.

The V gene is TRBV6-2 or TRBV6-3, the J gene TRBJ1-5; D not certain. The CDR3 covers 15 residues. With 2 bases removed from V and 4 bases from J, the gap between germline ends came to 12 bases. Germline lookup yields CDR1 MNHEY and CDR2 SVGEGT. Here the CDR3 reads CASSYPPDRNQPQHF. The CDR3, as DNA: TGTGCCAGCAGTTACCCACCGGACCGTAATCAGCCCCAGCATTTT.

V and J are TRBV6-5 and TRBJ2-7; D gene unclear. Germline values: CDR1 MNHEY, CDR2 SVGAGI. The CDR3 runs 14 residues. Trimming took 3 bases from V and 3 from J, leaving 12 bases between them. CDR3 nucleotides: TGTGCCAGCAGTTATGGCGATATAGGCTACGAGCAGTACTTC. This translates into CASSYGDIGYEQYF.

V is TRBV6-1 and J is TRBJ2-1; D unclear. Trimming stripped 5 bases from V and 5 bases from J, with 7 bases between. Per germline, CDR1 MNHNS and CDR2 SASEGT. This CDR3 region has 12 residues. The CDR3 region has the DNA TGTGCCAGCAGTAGATTGGACAATGAGCAGTTCTTC. Residues: CASSRLDNEQFF.

This clonotype was seen many times. The chain joins TRBV11-2 to TRBJ1-1; weak D call: TRBD1 (5 bases). CDR3 length equals 15 residues. Germline CDR1 and CDR2: SGHAT and FQNNGV. V was trimmed by 1 base and J by 1 base, leaving 10 bases between them. The DNA for the CDR3 is TGTGCCAGCAGCTTAGCCCGGAGGGGGAACACTGAAGCTTTCTTT. This gives the protein CASSLARRGNTEAFF.

This clonotype was counted a few times. This chain connects TRBV6-9 to TRBJ2-4; 9 bases map to TRBD2. Germline V gives CDR1 MNHGY, CDR2 SVAAGI. Unmatched junction bases numbered 8, after V lost 2 bases and J lost 0 bases. The CDR3 loop spans 18 amino acids. CDR3 in amino acids: CASSYNIAGVRAKNIQYF. The CDR3 DNA follows: TGTGCCAGCAGTTATAACATAGCGGGAGTAAGAGCCAAAAACATTCAGTACTTC.

A remark on this clonotype: This sequence may be a read error, since a much larger clone differs from it by one base. The rearrangement links TRBV11-2 to TRBJ2-2; possible D gene TRBD2, 6 bases. V was trimmed by 4 bases and J by 4 bases, leaving 10 bases between them. Germline CDR1 and CDR2: SGHAT and FQNNGV. The CDR3 is 14 amino acids. CDR3 in amino acids: CASSSEGGTGELFF. In DNA, the CDR3 is TGTGCCAGCAGCTCTGAGGGAGGCACCGGGGAGCTGTTTTTT.